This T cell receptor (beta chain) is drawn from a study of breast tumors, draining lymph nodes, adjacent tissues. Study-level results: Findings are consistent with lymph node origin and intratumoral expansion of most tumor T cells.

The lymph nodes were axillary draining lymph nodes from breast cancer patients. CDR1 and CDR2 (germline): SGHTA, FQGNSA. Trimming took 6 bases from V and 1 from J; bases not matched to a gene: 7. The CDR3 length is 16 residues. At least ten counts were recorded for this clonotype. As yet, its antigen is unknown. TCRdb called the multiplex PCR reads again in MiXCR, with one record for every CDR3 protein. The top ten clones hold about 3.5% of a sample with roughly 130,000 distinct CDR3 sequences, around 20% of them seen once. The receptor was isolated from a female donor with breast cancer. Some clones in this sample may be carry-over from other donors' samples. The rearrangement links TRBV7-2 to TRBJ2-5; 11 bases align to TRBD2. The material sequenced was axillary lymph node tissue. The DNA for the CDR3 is TGTGCCAGCAGACAGGGACTAGCGGAGAGCCAAGAGACCCAGTACTTC. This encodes CASRQGLAESQETQYF.